This T cell receptor beta chain was recovered during a study of siplizumab effects on memory and regulatory T cells (dated by TCRdb to between 2019 and 2020). Regarding the complete study: The study looked at the effect of siplizumab, an anti-CD2 antibody, on alloreactive T-cell subsets in allogeneic mixed lymphocyte reactions made from human PBMCs. The full study reports these points: Of the alloreactive CD4+ clones that could be mapped, the Treg-derived share averaged about 67% with siplizumab compared with around 27% in control reactions. No functional confirmation was obtained for the suppressive function of proliferating Tregs from siplizumab cultures. Greater diversity appeared to be present in unstimulated naive T cells than in memory T cells, and a substantial contribution to the alloresponse seemed to be made by naive cells. A naive or memory phenotype could not be assigned to roughly 80-97% of proliferating CD4+ or CD8+ clones. The cumulative frequency of alloreactive sequences traceable to unstimulated CD4+ memory T cells was significantly reduced by siplizumab. Because sequences below about 10^-5 frequency were poorly captured, only a minor fraction of alloreactive clones could be mapped to unstimulated subsets.

The germline V gene gives CDR1 as MNHEY and CDR2 as SVGAGI. V is clipped by 0 bases and J by 0 bases, and the sequence between their germline boundaries is 5 bases long. The cysteine opens and the phenylalanine closes a CDR3 of 14 amino acids. Just CDR3 DNA is preserved here, 42 bases in frame from base 1. Receptor amplification or capture employed the immunoSEQ multiplex PCR assay. Each sample had about 10^5 TCR templates assayed by the deep sequencing platform. Genomic DNA extracted from sorted T cells was used for TCRbeta CDR3 sequencing. The published analysis was carried out like this. The R programming language was used for clonal analysis of the TCRbeta CDR3 data. Alloreactive CD4+ and CD8+ clones were identified by comparing unstimulated samples to CFSE-low samples taken after the reaction. Alloreactive CD4+ clones were assigned to regulatory or non-regulatory origin by matching sequences to sorted unstimulated Treg and non-Treg repertoires. The table comes from immuneACCESS by way of TCRdb, which keeps in-frame sequences with V and J called. Part of the clones is missing from these tables; in studies checked, under half for an unresolved V gene and the rest for unknown reasons. That table is the source of V, J and clone size, and D and trimming were worked out from the DNA. This sample holds about 82,000 clones; approximately 86% were observed only once. The ten largest make up approximately 1.5% of the sample.

Sorted unstimulated T cells, along with proliferating T cells recovered from mixed lymphocyte reactions, underwent TCRbeta CDR3 sequencing. Fresh whole blood from fewer than 11 HLA-typed healthy donors was used to isolate PBMCs. To map where alloreactive clones came from, unstimulated CD4+ regulatory T cells were FACS-sorted. This clone has more than one count but fewer than ten. Its target antigen remains unknown. No qualities accompany the bases; no much larger clone lies one base away. Specimen: Tregs sorted from blood. The rearrangement joined TRBV6-5 to TRBJ1-1; a confident D gene designation cannot be given. The clonotype was recovered from a human donor in good health. CDR3 region: CASSYSILNTEAFF. The sequenced DNA is TGTGCCAGCAGTTACTCGATCCTGAACACTGAAGCTTTCTTT.